This TCR beta chain derives from a study of PD-L1 blockade in urothelial cancer. About the study: Twenty-five out of 29 patients were men whose urothelial cancer was bladder-origin.

Patients' cancers were locally advanced or metastatic urothelial carcinomas. V dropped 4 bases and J dropped 0; count of bases not matched to a gene: 5. CDR1 and CDR2 from the germline V gene are SGHTS and YDEGEE. The CDR3 is 16 residues long. Sequencing used immunoSEQ multiplex PCR; TCRdb keeps in-frame clones, though not all of them. The data contain tens of thousands of clones, 70% to 90% of them seen just once; the ten biggest clones take up around 8%. This receptor was taken from a man aged 55 to 69 with urothelial cancer. V is TRBV5-8 and J is TRBJ2-5; 11 positions match TRBD1. The sequencing used PBMCs, collected around atezolizumab (anti-PD-L1) treatment. The DNA for the CDR3 is TGTGCCAGCAGCAAAGGGACAGGGGGTAACCAAGAGACCCAGTACTTC. Its translation: CASSKGTGGNQETQYF.